This T cell receptor beta chain was recovered during a study of glioma-infiltrating T cells. Using RNA template, CDR3s of TCR alpha and beta were amplified with iRepertoire arm-PCR. Input was roughly 100-450 ng of tissue mRNA or PBMC total RNA. TCRdb reprocessed the multiplex PCR reads with MiXCR, giving one entry per CDR3 protein. The sample includes approximately 190,000 distinct CDR3 sequences, more than 25% of them seen just once. The CDR3 extends over 18 amino acids. CDR1 and CDR2 from the germline V gene are MNHNS and SASEGT. The J segment lost 4 bases and the V segment lost 6 bases, leaving 12 bases of the junction unmatched. Overall study results and limits: Non-neoplastic patients had below-expected tissue-blood divergence, while all gliomas exceeded expectation.

This clonotype was picked up many times. Antigen unknown. The V and J genes are TRBV6-1 and TRBJ2-3, with 14 bases lining up with TRBD2. The sequence came from a human donor with low-grade glioma or glioblastoma, undergoing nonglioma brain surgery, or in good health (not recorded which). Sample: glioma tissue, nonneoplastic brain tissue, or PBMCs (not recorded which). CDR3 nucleotide sequence: TGTGCCAGCAGAGAAACCGGGACTAGCGGGAGAATCTCAGATACGCAGTATTTT. Its protein product is CASRETGTSGRISDTQYF.